Here is one T cell receptor beta chain with its context. This sample is part of a study of shared clonotypes between healthy human individuals. The CDR3 loop spans 14 amino acids. With 4 bases clipped from V and 4 bases from J, the junction kept 2 bases outside the gene matches. Germline CDR1 and CDR2: MGHRA and YSYEKL. Sequencing used immunoSEQ multiplex PCR; TCRdb keeps in-frame clones, though not all of them. The table shows approximately 740,000 clones, with approximately 79% occurring only once. Sequencing input: memory CD4+ T cells sorted from blood. Documented subset: CD45RA-negative fraction. The rearrangement links TRBV4-1 to TRBJ2-2; TRBD1 matches at 8 bases. The sequence derives from a woman aged 30 to 39 in good health. The CDR3 protein is CASSRTGSTGELFF. In DNA form, the CDR3 reads TGCGCCAGCAGCCGGACAGGGAGCACCGGGGAGCTGTTTTTT.